This paragraph covers one T cell receptor (beta chain) sequence. In germline, CDR1 is MGHRA, CDR2 YSYEKL. This CDR3 has 16 residues. V was trimmed by 4 bases and J by 2 bases, leaving 17 bases between them. This sample stems from a study of cytomegalovirus exposure and HLA in healthy donors. The protocol was immunoSEQ multiplex PCR, while the TCRdb copy is restricted to in-frame clones and leaves out a portion. The table lists about 170,000 clones, around nine tenths of them singletons. This chain links TRBV4-1 with TRBJ1-2, with D hard to call. Specimen: PBMCs. The receptor comes from a woman between 18 and 29 years old in good health and CMV-seronegative. The CDR3 reads CASSLYTDGRNYGYTF. CDR3 sequence (DNA): TGCGCCAGCAGCCTTTACACGGACGGGAGGAACTATGGCTACACCTTC.